A selection of T cell receptor beta chains follows, all from one sample in a study of cytomegalovirus exposure and HLA in healthy donors. Here immunoSEQ multiplex PCR was the method, and the copy in TCRdb shows in-frame clones only, minus some. The sample includes about 150,000 clones, 79% of them seen just once. The specimen sequenced was PBMCs. The receptors derive from a human donor in good health. The CDR3 runs from the conserved cysteine through the conserved F or W. The D gene is left open where the match is weak. For some rows the clone size is stated as once, few or many, or as a class when expanded; others skip it.

j_call v_call clone_size d_call cdr3_nt cdr3_aa
TRBJ1-4 TRBV7-9 NA TRBD1 TGTGCCAGCAGCTCGGACAGGCTTCCGTATAATGAAAAACTGTTTTTT CASSSDRLPYNEKLFF
TRBJ2-2 TRBV2 NA NA TGTGCCAGCAGTGACTTCGGTGATAGCGCGAACACCGGGGAGCTGTTTTTT CASSDFGDSANTGELFF
TRBJ1-2 TRBV7-9 NA TRBD1 TGTTCCAGCAGCTCGGTAACAGGGGGTGGCTACACCTTC CSSSSVTGGGYTF
TRBJ2-2 TRBV9 NA TRBD2 TGTGCCAGCAGCCCCAGCGGGAGTACCGCCGGGGAGCTGTTTTTT CASSPSGSTAGELFF
TRBJ2-1 TRBV5-4 NA TRBD2 TGTGCCAGCAGCTTAGGTTCTACGGTAGCGGGGGCCTACAATGAGCAGTTCTTC CASSLGSTVAGAYNEQFF
TRBJ2-4 TRBV4-3 NA NA TGCGCCAGCAGCCCGACGGCAGGGAACGAAAACATTCAGTACTTC CASSPTAGNENIQYF
TRBJ2-1 TRBV5-1 few NA TGCGCCAGCGGGCACAGCCGCAATGAGCAGTTCTTC CASGHSRNEQFF
TRBJ2-3 TRBV4-1 NA NA TGCGCCAGCAGCCAAGTCATCCCCACAGATACGCAGTATTTT CASSQVIPTDTQYF
TRBJ2-6 TRBV9 NA NA TGTGCCAGCAGCGTAGATCAGGACACCTCTGGGGCCAACGTCCTGACTTTC CASSVDQDTSGANVLTF
TRBJ1-3 TRBV29-1 NA NA TGCAGCGCCACAGGGACTGGAAACACCATATATTTT CSATGTGNTIYF
TRBJ2-7 TRBV19 NA TRBD2 TGTGCCAGTAGTAGGACTAGTGACGAGCAGTACTTC CASSRTSDEQYF
TRBJ1-4 TRBV7-2 NA NA TGTGCCAGCAGCTTAGTCACAGAAGGAAAACTGTTTTTT CASSLVTEGKLFF
TRBJ2-3 TRBV28 NA NA TGTGCCAGCAGTCTCGCTAGCGTCCTCACAGATACGCAGTATTTT CASSLASVLTDTQYF
TRBJ2-7 TRBV28 NA NA TGTGCCAGCAGCCCTCCCCGGACGGGGAGCTCCTACGAGCAGTACTTC CASSPPRTGSSYEQYF
TRBJ2-7 TRBV28 NA TRBD2 TGTGCCAGCAGTCCCCGGGGGGGATACGAGCAGTACTTC CASSPRGGYEQYF
TRBJ2-7 TRBV4-1 NA NA TGCGCCAGCAGTCTGGGTCAACACGGCGGCTACGAGCAGTACTTC CASSLGQHGGYEQYF
TRBJ1-2 TRBV6-5 NA NA TGTGCCAGCAGTTACTCTACAGGGAACGGCTACACCTTC CASSYSTGNGYTF
TRBJ2-3 TRBV5-1 NA NA TGCGCCAGCAGCTTGGACACAGGATCCACAGATACGCAGTATTTT CASSLDTGSTDTQYF
TRBJ2-7 TRBV27 NA TRBD2 TGTGCCAGCAGTCCCCACCTCTGGACTAGCGCAGCAGTCTACGAGCAGTACTTC CASSPHLWTSAAVYEQYF
TRBJ2-1 TRBV10-1 NA NA TGCGCCAGCAGTGATCCGGGAATTTACAATGAGCAGTTCTTC CASSDPGIYNEQFF
TRBJ2-3 TRBV27 NA TRBD2 TGTGCCAGCAGCCCGCTAGCGGGGGGCTTCACAGATACGCAGTATTTT CASSPLAGGFTDTQYF
TRBJ2-3 TRBV6-5 NA TRBD2 TGTGCCAGCAGTTACTTATGGACTAGCGGGCAGGATACGCAGTATTTT CASSYLWTSGQDTQYF
TRBJ1-2 TRBV5-4 NA NA TGTGCCAGCAGCTTGGGGGTCTTGGGACACTGGGACTATGGCTACACCTTC CASSLGVLGHWDYGYTF
TRBJ2-5 TRBV15 NA TRBD1 TGTGCCACCAGCAAATGGGACAGGGGAGAGACCCAGTACTTC CATSKWDRGETQYF
TRBJ1-5 TRBV6-4 NA NA TGTGCCAGCATCATTCAGCCCCAGCATTTT CASIIQPQHF